This T cell receptor beta chain was profiled in a study of memory CD4+ T cells and cytomegalovirus serostatus. As handled by the study authors: Out-of-frame sequences were removed, leaving around 2,000,000 distinct TCRbeta sequences. Only in-frame clones appear in the TCRdb table, and some are missing; sequencing was by immunoSEQ multiplex PCR. V, J and clone size derive from that table, while D and trimming were established from the DNA sequence. The data contain approximately 46,000 clones, over 75% of them singletons. V shed 2 bases and J shed 6 bases, with 22 bases lying between them. The CDR3 contains 16 residues. Germline lookup yields CDR1 GTSNPN and CDR2 SVGIG (reference sequence). Worth noting for this clone: Its antigen remains unknown.

The sort gate was single viable CD3+CD4+CD8-CD45RO+ cells for memory CD4+ T cells. After thawing, CD4+ T cells were positively selected. Regarding the study as a whole: Of roughly 180 reported CMV TCRbeta sequences, under 70 were found in memory CD4+ repertoires.

The rearrangement joins TRBV30 to TRBJ1-2; a possible D gene is TRBD1 (5 bases). The source of this sequence is an adult in good health and CMV-seronegative. The sequenced sample consisted of memory CD4+ T cells from blood. CDR3 coding DNA: TGTGCCTGGAGTTCCCTAGGGGAGGTGGGGAGGAATGGCTACACCTTC. This encodes CAWSSLGEVGRNGYTF.